This T cell receptor beta chain was profiled in a study of T cell repertoires in cytomegalovirus infection. Turning to the study itself: Carrying CMV and the relevant HLA type showed in public TCR beta signatures.

CDR3 size: 15 residues. Trimming took 4 bases from V and 0 from J; bases not matched to a gene: 2. Germline CDR1 is KGHDR and CDR2 is SFDVKD. Each CDR3 protein gets one entry after TCRdb re-called the reads with MiXCR. The repertoire holds approximately 700,000 distinct CDR3 sequences, with roughly 35% as singletons. Study results and limitations: There were HLA-C-restricted CMV-specific TCR beta clonotypes dominating the ex vivo response. There were carriers of CMV plus the relevant HLA, and cumulative public TCR beta family frequency identified them.

Note on this clonotype: The antigen remains unidentified.

The chain uses TRBV24-1 and TRBJ2-4; 7 bases fit TRBD1. The source material was PBMCs. The sequence was obtained from a human donor in good health (CMV status not recorded). Some clones in this sample may be carry-over from other donors' samples. The CDR3 DNA reads as TGTGCCACCAGTGAGGGACAGCTAGCCAAAAACATTCAGTACTTC. This codes for CATSEGQLAKNIQYF.